One and the same sample provided the 22 T cell receptor beta chains below, sequenced in a study of blood T cell repertoires in COVID-19. Clones were read by immunoSEQ multiplex PCR, and TCRdb kept only the in-frame ones, dropping some. The sample carries approximately 280,000 clones, about four fifths recorded once. Sequenced sample: peripheral blood. These receptors were collected from a human donor with COVID-19, enrolled during active disease. The donor label of this sample is uncertain.

The chain uses TRBV29-1 and TRBJ2-5; D is perhaps TRBD1 (6 bases). V was shortened by 3 bases and J by 4 bases, with 12 bases between the two germline ends. The CDR3 spans 13 residues. Germline V CDR1 and CDR2: SQVTM, ANQGSEA. The DNA for the CDR3 is TGCAGCGTTGACGTCATGACAGGAGAGACCCAGTACTTC. This codes for CSVDVMTGETQYF.

The V and J genes are TRBV7-2 and TRBJ1-5, with D tentatively TRBD1 (5 bases). The CDR3 is 14 amino acids. Germline CDR1 and CDR2: SGHTA and FQGNSA. The ends were cut back, 5 bases at V and 5 bases at J, with 13 bases in the middle. As DNA, the CDR3 is TGTGCCAGCAGCCTGCGGGGGGGGGATCAGCCCCAGCATTTT. It specifies CASSLRGGDQPQHF.

The chain recombines TRBV19 with TRBJ2-7; 8 bases fit TRBD1. The V segment lost 6 bases and the J segment 7 bases; nucleotides outside the gene matches: 14. The CDR3 totals 15 residues. Germline-derived CDR1 and CDR2 are LNHDA and SQIVND (reference sequence). As DNA, the CDR3 is TGTGCCAGTAGACAACCGGGACAGGCCGCCTCAGAGCAGTACTTC. This encodes CASRQPGQAASEQYF.

The table lists this clone with a count of one. The chain uses TRBV29-1 and TRBJ2-1; 12 bases fit TRBD2. This CDR3 has 15 amino acids. The germline gives CDR1 SQVTM, CDR2 ANQGSEA. DNA of the CDR3: TGCGGACCACAAGAGGGACTAGCGGGTAATAATGAGCAGTTCTTC. Its translation is CGPQEGLAGNNEQFF.

The chain recombines TRBV5-1 with TRBJ2-1, with 10 bases identical to TRBD2. Per germline, CDR1 SGHRS and CDR2 YFSETQ. This CDR3 is 18 amino acids long. Trimming at V came to 1 base and at J to 0 bases, leaving 7 bases not matched to a gene. CDR3 DNA: TGCGCCAGCAGCTTGACTAGCGGGATTGCTCGCTCCTACAATGAGCAGTTCTTC. Encoded protein: CASSLTSGIARSYNEQFF.

As regards this clone: This CDR3 is also generated by other DNA sequences in the sample. CDR3 in DNA: TGTGCCAGCAGCGTAGGGTCCAGGAACACTGAAGCTTTCTTT. Amino acids: CASSVGSRNTEAFF. The chain recombines TRBV9 with TRBJ1-1, with D unresolved. This CDR3 contains 14 residues. Trimming pared 0 bases from V and 1 base from J, leaving 7 bases between. Germline CDR1 reads SGDLS; CDR2 reads YYNGEE.

This clone came up once. The chain combines TRBV19 with TRBJ2-1; 14 nucleotides agree with TRBD2. The CDR3 length is 13 residues. Germline trimming cut 10 bases from V and 10 bases from J; bases unmatched to any gene: 6. Germline CDR1 reads LNHDA; CDR2 reads SQIVND (reference sequence). For the CDR3, the DNA is TGTGCCACACAAGGACTAGCGGGAGGCGAGCAGTTCTTC. Its protein is CATQGLAGGEQFF.

The V and J genes are TRBV29-1 and TRBJ2-5, with 16 nucleotides matching TRBD2. The CDR3 is made up of 14 amino acids. V shed 7 bases and J 4 bases; nucleotides not matched to a gene: 3. From germline, CDR1 is SQVTM and CDR2 ANQGSEA. The CDR3: CSGGLAGGVETQYF. In DNA, the CDR3 is TGCAGCGGGGGACTAGCGGGAGGGGTAGAGACCCAGTACTTC.

The gene calls are TRBV28 and TRBJ1-2; tentatively, D is TRBD1 (6 bases). Germline V gene data show CDR1 as MDHEN and CDR2 as SYDVKM. V was shortened by 6 bases and J by 12 bases, with 20 bases between the two germline ends. The CDR3 length is 13 residues. The CDR3 protein is CASSSSPRDTNTF. CDR3 DNA sequence: TGTGCCAGCAGCTCCTCACCACGGGACACAAACACCTTC.

This chain uses TRBV5-8 with TRBJ2-4, with 8 bases that match TRBD1. The germline V gene encodes CDR1 SGHTS and CDR2 YDEGEE. CDR3 length: 20 amino acids. V shed 2 bases, J shed 0 bases, and the junction held 16 bases outside the gene matches. CDR3 DNA sequence: TGTGCCAGCAGCTTCGAGCAGGGGGCGATGACCTGGATAGCCAAAAACATTCAGTACTTC. It translates to CASSFEQGAMTWIAKNIQYF. Looking up the rest from reference TRBV5-8 and TRBJ2-4 gives the full variable domain: EAGVTQSPTHLIKTRGQQATLRCSPISGHTSVYWYQQALGLGLQFLLWYDEGEERNRGNFPPRFSGRQFPNYSSELNVNALELEDSALYLCASSFEQGAMTWIAKNIQYFGAGTRLSVL.

This chain connects TRBV5-1 to TRBJ1-3, with no clear D. The CDR3 has 16 amino acids. Trimming stripped 1 base from V and 2 bases from J, with 13 bases between. The germline gives CDR1 SGHRS, CDR2 YFSETQ. CDR3 residues: CASSLQALVPGNTIYF. The CDR3 DNA follows: TGCGCCAGCAGCTTGCAGGCGCTTGTCCCTGGAAACACCATATATTTT.

The chain uses TRBV6-2 or TRBV6-3 and TRBJ2-3, with unresolved D. The CDR3 loop spans 11 amino acids. Germline lookup yields CDR1 MNHEY and CDR2 SVGEGT. Trimming left V 4 bases short and J 5 bases short, with 4 bases between. As DNA, the CDR3 is TGTGCCAGCAGTTTTCTAGATACGCAGTATTTT. It yields the protein CASSFLDTQYF.

The chain carries TRBV18 and TRBJ1-5; unclear D gene. Per the germline V gene, CDR1 is KGHSH and CDR2 is LQKENI. The CDR3 has 18 residues. The V and J ends lost 1 base and 1 base respectively, with 17 bases between them. For the CDR3, the DNA is TGTGCCAGCTCACCACGTGGCCGGGAAGCTGGGAGCAATCAGCCCCAGCATTTT. This encodes CASSPRGREAGSNQPQHF. Complete variable domain (other parts from reference TRBV18 and TRBJ1-5): NAGVMQNPRHLVRRRGQEARLRCSPMKGHSHVYWYRQLPEEGLKFMVYLQKENIIDESGMPKERFSAEFPKEGPSILRIQQVVRGDSAAYFCASSPRGREAGSNQPQHFGDGTRLSIL.

V and J are TRBV7-3 and TRBJ2-3; D possibly corresponds to TRBD2 (5 bases). The V and J ends lost 2 bases and 1 base respectively, with 13 bases between them. There are 16 residues in the CDR3. CDR1 is SGHTA, CDR2 FQGTGA, per germline. Here the CDR3 reads CASSLYTRGGTDTQYF. The CDR3 bases are TGTGCCAGCAGCTTATATACCCGGGGAGGCACAGATACGCAGTATTTT.

The genes are TRBV6-4 and TRBJ2-3, with D tentatively TRBD1 (6 bases). This CDR3 is built from 15 residues. Per germline, CDR1 MRHNA and CDR2 SNTAGT. The V gene lost 1 base and the J gene lost 2 bases, with 10 bases spanning the gap. The CDR3 DNA sequence: TGTGCCAGCAGTGACTTCGGACAGACCACAGATACGCAGTATTTT. It translates to CASSDFGQTTDTQYF.

The rearrangement links TRBV3-1 (or the pseudogene TRBV3-2) to TRBJ1-2; D gene unclear. The V gene lost 0 bases and the J gene lost 0 bases, with 14 bases spanning the gap. Germline V gives CDR1 LGHDT, CDR2 YNNKEL (reference sequence). CDR3 length: 17 residues. This chain's CDR3 is CASSQELTGKTNYGYTF. CDR3 sequence (DNA): TGTGCCAGCAGCCAAGAATTGACGGGGAAGACTAACTATGGCTACACCTTC.

The chain carries TRBV24-1 and TRBJ2-1, with D unclear. The V end was cut by 4 bases, the J end by 4 bases, with 7 bases between. Germline V CDR1 and CDR2: KGHDR, SFDVKD. The CDR3 has 13 residues. CDR3 in DNA: TGTGCCACCAGTGACCCCAATTACAATGAGCAGTTCTTC. As protein: CATSDPNYNEQFF.

This chain links TRBV19 with TRBJ2-7; 15 bases are a match to TRBD2. The J segment lost 7 bases and the V segment lost 4 bases, leaving 5 bases of the junction unmatched. CDR3 size: 15 residues. Germline V gene sequence: CDR1 LNHDA, CDR2 SQIVND (reference sequence). CDR3 residues: CASSTTGLAGGEQYF. In nucleotides, the CDR3 is TGTGCCAGTAGTACTACGGGACTAGCGGGAGGTGAGCAGTACTTC.

The chain couples TRBV28 to TRBJ1-2; 10 positions match TRBD1. Germline CDR1 is MDHEN and CDR2 is SYDVKM. The V gene end was trimmed by 5 bases and the J gene end by 8 bases; junction bases not matched to a gene: 11. This CDR3 is 15 amino acids long. The CDR3 DNA reads TGTGCCAGCAGTGCTCCAGGACAGGGGGGTCGAGGCTACACCTTC. This sequence encodes CASSAPGQGGRGYTF.

The chain recombines TRBV4-2 with TRBJ1-5, with D hard to call. CDR1 LGHNA and CDR2 YNFKEQ come from the germline V gene. The CDR3 length is 14 residues. V was clipped by 0 bases and J by 6 bases, with 9 bases between them. As DNA, the CDR3 is TGTGCCAGCAGCCAAGATCACATTGGTCAGCCCCAGCATTTT. Its translation: CASSQDHIGQPQHF.

This clone turned up a few times. The rearrangement uses TRBV27 and TRBJ2-5, with D perhaps matching TRBD2 (6 bases). CDR3 length: 16 residues. Trimming cost V 4 bases and J 1 base, with 16 bases left between them. Germline assignment: CDR1 MNHEY and CDR2 SMNVEV (reference sequence). CDR3 sequence reads: CASSSPRGGAQETQYF. DNA for the CDR3: TGTGCCAGCAGTTCGCCCCGGGGCGGGGCCCAAGAGACCCAGTACTTC.

This clone was seen only a few times. This sequence joins TRBV3-1 (or the pseudogene TRBV3-2) and TRBJ2-5; 7 positions agree with TRBD2. This CDR3 region has 15 residues. Trimming removed 6 bases from V and 3 bases from J; junction bases left unmatched: 10. Looked up from germline, CDR1 is LGHDT and CDR2 is YNNKEL (reference sequence). The CDR3 protein is CASRCRGAGEETQYF. Here the CDR3 DNA reads TGTGCCAGCAGGTGTAGAGGGGCGGGGGAAGAGACCCAGTACTTC.